The 13 T cell receptor beta chains below were found in one sample sequenced in a study of OX40 agonist ivuxolimab in advanced cancers. Generated by immunoSEQ multiplex PCR, the TCRdb table keeps only in-frame clones and is missing some. This table has about 100,000 clones, about 87% appearing once. This material consisted of CD4+ or CD8+ T cells sorted from blood, taken in a trial of the OX40 agonist ivuxolimab. These TCRs come from an adult with an advanced solid tumor such as melanoma, head and neck, liver or kidney cancer.

The V gene is TRBV10-2, the J gene TRBJ2-5; D is ambiguous. Trimming removed 3 bases from V and 0 bases from J, with 17 bases in between. There are 17 residues in the CDR3. Germline lookup yields CDR1 WSHSY and CDR2 SAAADI. The CDR3: CASSEGGTTTYQETQYF. CDR3 nucleotides: TGCGCCAGCAGTGAAGGTGGCACCACGACTTACCAAGAGACCCAGTACTTC.

This chain joins TRBV6-1 and TRBJ1-6, with 11 bases identical to TRBD1. The CDR3 loop spans 16 amino acids. J lost 9 bases, V lost 0 bases, and 4 bases had no gene match. The V gene's germline CDR1 is MNHNS and CDR2 SASEGT. The CDR3 DNA reads as TGTGCCAGCAGTGAAGCGGACAGGGGGCCCCTTTCACCCCTCCACTTT. Translating it yields CASSEADRGPLSPLHF.

The chain is built from TRBV12-1 and TRBJ2-5; the tabulated D call, TRBD1, remains unverified against the DNA. The end of the DNA aligns better with TRBJ2-7, so the J call may be wrong. TRBV12-1 is listed as a pseudogene. The CDR3 has 13 amino acids. CDR3 sequence (DNA): TGTGCCAGCAGCTTTTACAGCACCTACGAGCAGTACTTC. As protein: CASSFYSTYEQYF.

This chain links TRBV7-2 with TRBJ2-7, with TRBD2 matching 10 bases. V trimming: 3 bases; J trimming: 4 bases; junction bases outside the gene matches: 3. Per germline, CDR1 SGHTA and CDR2 FQGNSA. The CDR3 sequence is 14 residues long. CDR3 sequence reads: CASSFSLAGYEQYF. The DNA for the CDR3 is TGTGCCAGCAGCTTTTCACTAGCGGGATACGAGCAGTACTTC.

In this sample, this clone turned up a few times. V usage is TRBV7-2 and J usage is TRBJ2-1, with 9 positions matching TRBD2. Looked up from germline, CDR1 is SGHTA and CDR2 is FQGNSA. The J segment lost 8 bases and the V segment lost 0 bases, leaving 11 bases of the junction unmatched. This CDR3 contains 17 residues. CDR3 nucleotides: TGTGCCAGCAGCTTAGCAGGGGCCAGCGGGAGGCTCGATGAGCAGTTCTTC. Its translation: CASSLAGASGRLDEQFF.

This chain joins TRBV6-5 and TRBJ2-3, with D perhaps TRBD1 or TRBD2 (7 bases each). CDR1 is MNHEY and CDR2 is SVGAGI in the germline V gene. Trimming cost V 6 bases and J 3 bases, with 16 bases left between them. This CDR3 contains 15 residues. CDR3 region: CASSPTGEGTDTQYF. CDR3 coding DNA: TGTGCCAGCAGCCCCACAGGGGAGGGAACAGATACGCAGTATTTT.

This rearrangement joins TRBV5-1 to TRBJ2-2, with D possibly matching TRBD1 (6 bases). This CDR3 is 15 amino acids long. Germline V CDR1 and CDR2: SGHRS, YFSETQ. Trimming pared 0 bases from V and 3 bases from J, leaving 9 bases between. CDR3 DNA sequence: TGCGCCAGCAGCTTGGATAGGACAGACACCGGGGAGCTGTTTTTT. The encoded protein is CASSLDRTDTGELFF.

This chain uses TRBV19 with TRBJ2-7, with D maybe TRBD1 (6 bases). CDR3 length: 15 residues. Germline CDR1 reads LNHDA; CDR2 reads SQIVND (reference sequence). V was trimmed by 4 bases and J by 0 bases, leaving 13 bases between them. CDR3 sequence: CASSTQTGYSYEQYF. DNA for the CDR3: TGTGCCAGTAGTACTCAAACAGGGTACTCCTACGAGCAGTACTTC.

This chain uses TRBV12-5 with TRBJ1-1; 7 bases fit TRBD1. V shed 6 bases and J 3 bases; nucleotides not matched to a gene: 7. Germline-derived CDR1 and CDR2 are LGHNT and FRNRAP. There are 14 residues in the CDR3. The CDR3: CASGPGGADTEAFF. The DNA of the CDR3 is TGTGCTAGTGGCCCAGGGGGGGCAGACACTGAAGCTTTCTTT.

This rearrangement joins TRBV5-1 to TRBJ2-7; 7 bases match TRBD2. CDR1 is SGHRS and CDR2 is YFSETQ in the germline V gene. This CDR3 has 16 residues. V gave up 0 bases and J gave up 2 bases; unmatched junction bases: 8. The DNA of the CDR3 is TGCGCCAGCAGCTTGGACCCGGCTAGCGGTCCCTACGAGCAGTACTTC. Its protein product is CASSLDPASGPYEQYF. Using reference TRBV5-1 and TRBJ2-7 for the parts outside the CDR3, the full variable domain is KAGVTQTPRYLIKTRGQQVTLSCSPISGHRSVSWYQQTPGQGLQFLFEYFSETQRNKGNFPGRFSGRQFSNSRSEMNVSTLELGDSALYLCASSLDPASGPYEQYFGPGTRLTVT.

This clone appeared a single time. This chain connects TRBV30 to TRBJ2-5; D remains unclear. V was pared by 0 bases and J by 6 bases, with 11 bases between. CDR1 is GTSNPN and CDR2 is SVGIG in the germline V gene (reference sequence). The CDR3 extends over 13 amino acids. The CDR3 sequence: CAWSVVGIQTQYF. CDR3 in DNA: TGTGCCTGGAGTGTAGTGGGGATCCAGACCCAGTACTTC.

The chain links TRBV18 to TRBJ1-1; TRBD1 matches 8 bases. With V trimmed by 2 bases and J by 4 bases, 9 bases remained unmatched. The CDR3 extends over 16 amino acids. The germline gives CDR1 KGHSH, CDR2 LQKENI. The CDR3 sequence: CASSPDRGLGTTEAFF. The CDR3 DNA sequence: TGTGCCAGCTCACCAGACAGGGGTTTGGGGACCACTGAAGCTTTCTTT.

This clone appeared once. Mismatch with germline at one junction end may stem from a read error. CDR3 amino acids: CASRDSDRGGLGGEAFF. The CDR3 DNA reads TGTGCCAGCAGAGACTCGGACAGGGGCGGACTAGGTGGGGAAGCTTTCTTT. The V call is TRBV6-4, the J call TRBJ1-1; 9 bases line up with TRBD1. In germline, CDR1 is MRHNA, CDR2 SNTAGT. The CDR3 is 17 residues long.